Listed below are T cell receptor beta chains from one sample, sequenced in a study of spatial heterogeneity in lung cancer. TCRdb ran MiXCR on the 5' RACE reads and lists one entry per CDR3 protein. Of about 50,000 distinct CDR3 sequences listed, approximately 7.6% are singletons. The specimen was PBMCs, collected at surgery. The receptors stem from a female donor with early-stage non-small cell lung cancer. Both conserved end residues are part of each CDR3. Each record gives: V gene, J gene, D gene, clone size, CDR3 DNA, CDR3 protein. D genes are given only for firm matches. Expanded clones get a size class; other rows say once, few or many, or leave the size out.

TRBV3-1,TRBJ1-2,.,.,TGTGCCAGCAGCCAAGGCCCGGACAGACCCTATGGCTACACCTTC,CASSQGPDRPYGYTF
TRBV29-1,TRBJ2-1,.,few,TGCAGCGCCCTCAGGGGAACGGCCCACAATGAGCAGTTCTTC,CSALRGTAHNEQFF
TRBV4-2,TRBJ2-3,.,few,TGTGCCAGCAGCCAAGAGTTGGGGACAGATACGCAGTATTTT,CASSQELGTDTQYF
TRBV30,TRBJ1-4,.,.,TGTGCCTGGAGTTTGGGGTTACAGATTAATGAAAAACTGTTTTTT,CAWSLGLQINEKLFF
TRBV20-1,TRBJ2-7,.,.,TGCAGTGCTAATCCGCCTGAACAGGGCGGCTACGAGCAGTACTTC,CSANPPEQGGYEQYF
TRBV7-8,TRBJ2-3,.,.,TGTGCCAGCAGTTATGGGGGCCCAACAGATACGCAGTATTTT,CASSYGGPTDTQYF
TRBV6-1,TRBJ2-5,.,many,TGTGCCAGCGGGACAGCGGGGGAGACCCAGTACTTC,CASGTAGETQYF
TRBV6-6,TRBJ2-5,TRBD2,few,TGTGCCAGCAGTTATCTAGCGGGTAATCAAGAGACCCAGTACTTC,CASSYLAGNQETQYF
TRBV5-1,TRBJ2-7,TRBD2,many,TGCGCCAGCAGCTCCCGACTAGCGGCTAGCTCCTACGAGCAGTACTTC,CASSSRLAASSYEQYF
TRBV4-3,TRBJ2-1,.,.,TGCGCCAGCAGCCAAGATCTGACAGAGTACAATGAGCAGTTCTTC,CASSQDLTEYNEQFF
TRBV6-1,TRBJ2-7,TRBD1,.,TGTGCCAGCTCTAGGGGACAGGGGGGCGAGCAGTACTTC,CASSRGQGGEQYF
TRBV28,TRBJ1-1,.,many,TGTGCCAGCAGTTGGGGAGCTCCGAACACTGAAGCTTTCTTT,CASSWGAPNTEAFF
TRBV3-1,TRBJ2-7,.,few,TGTGCCAGCAGCCAAGATGCTACTACCTACGAGCAGTACTTC,CASSQDATTYEQYF
TRBV29-1,TRBJ1-1,TRBD1,many,TGCAGCGTTGCCCGGACAGGAGAAGCTTTCTTT,CSVARTGEAFF
TRBV3-1,TRBJ2-1,TRBD2,.,TGTGCCAGCAGCCAAGATCTAGCGGGGGACTACAATGAGCAGTTCTTC,CASSQDLAGDYNEQFF
TRBV4-2,TRBJ2-3,TRBD1,.,TGTGCCAGCCGACCGGGACAGGGGGCGCAAGATACGCAGTATTTT,CASRPGQGAQDTQYF
TRBV20-1,TRBJ2-3,TRBD2,few,TGCAGTGCTCCTAGCGGGGGGGCCCCTTGGTCAGATACGCAGTATTTT,CSAPSGGAPWSDTQYF
TRBV7-6,TRBJ1-3,TRBD1,many,TGTGCCAGCAGCGCGGGACAGGGGGCCGTTGGAAACACCATATATTTT,CASSAGQGAVGNTIYF
TRBV7-9,TRBJ2-1,.,few,TGTGCCAGCAGCTTGGCGGTGGTCGGGGGTCGCTACAATGAGCAGTTCTTC,CASSLAVVGGRYNEQFF
TRBV2,TRBJ2-5,.,few,TGTGCCAGCCAGAGGGAAGAGACCCAGTACTTC,CASQREETQYF
TRBV5-6,TRBJ2-7,.,few,TGTGCCAGCAGCTTGTTAGCGGTGGCGTACGAGCAGTACTTC,CASSLLAVAYEQYF
TRBV5-1,TRBJ2-2,TRBD1,few,TGCGCCAGCAGCTTCACGGGACAGTACACCGGGGAGCTGTTTTTT,CASSFTGQYTGELFF
TRBV28,TRBJ2-5,TRBD1,.,TGTGCCAGCGCGGTACTAGGGACAGGAAGAGAGACCCAGTACTTC,CASAVLGTGRETQYF
TRBV7-2,TRBJ1-4,.,many,TGTGCCAGCAGCTTAGACAGGTCTAATGAAAAACTGTTTTTT,CASSLDRSNEKLFF
TRBV6-2/TRBV6-3,TRBJ2-7,.,.,TGTGCCAGCCGAAGGGGACAATCCTACGAGCAGTACTTC,CASRRGQSYEQYF
TRBV2,TRBJ2-7,.,many,TGTGCCACCACACCCCAGCAGGGAGGTTACGAGCAGTACTTC,CATTPQQGGYEQYF
TRBV20-1,TRBJ2-1,.,.,TGCAGTGCTCGGCAGATCTCCTACAATGAGCAGTTCTTC,CSARQISYNEQFF